This is a list of T cell receptor beta chains from one sample in a study of Ad26.COV2.S vaccination and SARS-CoV-2 variants. Clones were read by immunoSEQ multiplex PCR, and TCRdb kept only the in-frame ones, dropping some. The table lists over 200,000 clones, approximately 87% of them singletons. The sample here was peripheral blood, taken in a trial of Ad26.COV2.S vaccine versus placebo. The receptors here all came from a person aged 18-65 years who received the Ad26.COV2.S COVID-19 vaccine or a placebo. Both conserved end residues are part of each CDR3. The D gene is left open where the match is weak. Size tells how often a clone was seen (once, few, many) or the class of an expanded clone, and some rows leave it out.

>TRBJ2-7|.|.|TRBV27
CASSSGSGPSSYEQYF
TGTGCCAGCAGTTCTGGATCGGGACCGTCATCCTACGAGCAGTACTTC
>TRBJ2-7|.|.|TRBV3-1/TRBV3-2
CASRRTGTPGEQYF
TGTGCCAGCAGACGCACCGGGACGCCCGGCGAGCAGTACTTC
>TRBJ2-7|.|.|TRBV5-4
CASSATSSYEQYF
TGTGCCAGCAGCGCCACTAGTTCCTACGAGCAGTACTTC
>TRBJ2-2|.|.|TRBV27
CASTRTANTGELFF
TGTGCCAGCACCCGGACGGCGAACACCGGGGAGCTGTTTTTT
>TRBJ1-4|.|.|TRBV7-9
CASSDPLTPPGEKLFF
TGTGCCAGCAGCGACCCCCTGACTCCTCCCGGGGAAAAACTGTTTTTT
>TRBJ1-2|.|.|TRBV28
CASNSDAGMRGYTF
TGTGCCAGCAATTCGGACGCGGGAATGAGGGGCTACACCTTC
>TRBJ2-1|TRBD2|.|TRBV24-1
CATSDPTSGSSYNEQFF
TGTGCCACCAGTGATCCGACTAGCGGGAGCTCCTACAATGAGCAGTTCTTC
>TRBJ2-1|TRBD2|.|TRBV3-1/TRBV3-2
CASSPTGGNNEQFF
TGTGCCAGCAGCCCCACCGGGGGGAACAATGAGCAGTTCTTC
>TRBJ1-3|.|.|TRBV18
CASSPSTNSGNTIYF
TGTGCCAGCTCGCCCTCAACCAACTCTGGAAACACCATATATTTT
>TRBJ2-6|.|once|TRBV9
CASSPPSGGANVLTF
TGTGCCAGCAGTCCCCCTTCCGGTGGGGCCAACGTCCTGACTTTC
>TRBJ2-3|TRBD2|.|TRBV7-3
CASSSWTSGLSTDTQYF
TGTGCCAGCAGCTCTTGGACTAGCGGGCTGAGCACAGATACGCAGTATTTT
>TRBJ2-1|TRBD2|once|TRBV5-1
CASSPGTSGSGREQFF
TGCGCCAGCAGCCCGGGGACTAGCGGGAGTGGGCGAGAGCAGTTCTTC
>TRBJ2-2|.|.|TRBV7-3
CASSFYPLPFGQSDGELFF
TGTGCCAGCAGCTTCTATCCGCTTCCTTTTGGGCAGTCGGACGGGGAGCTGTTTTTT
>TRBJ2-7|.|.|TRBV20-1
CSARGGYEQYF
TGCAGTGCTAGAGGAGGATACGAGCAGTACTTC
>TRBJ2-1|TRBD1|.|TRBV18
CASSPPDRNEQFF
TGTGCCAGCTCACCACCGGACAGGAATGAGCAGTTCTTC
>TRBJ2-7|TRBD2|.|TRBV4-3
CASSQDPAGSYEQYF
TGCGCCAGCAGCCAAGACCCAGCGGGGAGCTACGAGCAGTACTTC
>TRBJ2-7|.|.|TRBV27
CASTSAVGQITYEQYF
TGTGCCAGCACCTCGGCAGTGGGGCAGATTACCTACGAGCAGTACTTC
>TRBJ2-7|TRBD2|once|TRBV29-1
CSVGGLAGPYEQYF
TGCAGCGTTGGTGGTCTAGCGGGGCCCTACGAGCAGTACTTC
>TRBJ1-3|.|.|TRBV5-1
CASSVAGTYGNTIYF
TGCGCCAGCAGCGTAGCCGGGACCTATGGAAACACCATATATTTT
>TRBJ2-1|TRBD1|.|TRBV28
CASSPPGQGVYNEQFF
TGTGCCAGCAGTCCCCCCGGACAGGGAGTATACAATGAGCAGTTCTTC